The 19 T cell receptor beta chains presented below share a single source sample, sequenced in a study of blood T cells in healthy people across ages. With a J-beta primer mix and a sample-barcoded 5' primer, a second PCR ran about 7 to 11 cycles. TCRdb ran MiXCR on the 5' RACE reads and lists one entry per CDR3 protein. The data contain approximately 360,000 distinct CDR3 sequences, about 52% of them singletons. The sequencing input was blood. These TCRs come from a man aged 55-75 years in good health.

This clonotype was observed a few times. The chain recombines TRBV7-2 with TRBJ2-3, with 11 bases identical to TRBD1. The CDR3 has 14 residues. The V segment lost 4 bases and the J segment 4 bases; nucleotides outside the gene matches: 1. Per the germline V gene, CDR1 is SGHTA and CDR2 is FQGNSA. CDR3 sequence reads: CASSWDRGADTQYF. The CDR3 nucleotides are TGTGCCAGCAGCTGGGACAGGGGGGCAGATACGCAGTATTTT. Full variable domain (rest looked up from reference TRBV7-2 and TRBJ2-3): GAGVSQSPSNKVTEKGKDVELRCDPISGHTALYWYRQSLGQGLEFLIYFQGNSAPDKSGLPSDRFSAERTGGSVSTLTIQRTQQEDSAVYLCASSWDRGADTQYFGPGTRLTVL.

The genes are TRBV2 and TRBJ2-6, with D possibly TRBD2 on 5 matching bases. Germline V lookup: CDR1 SNHLY, CDR2 FYNNEI. This CDR3 contains 15 residues. With 6 bases removed from V and 2 bases from J, the gap between germline ends came to 11 bases. The CDR3 DNA reads as TGTGCCAGCAGCGGAGTCGGGGCTGGGGCCAACGTCCTGACTTTC. As protein: CASSGVGAGANVLTF.

The chain uses TRBV7-9 and TRBJ2-3; TRBD2 matches at 7 bases. The CDR3 has 16 residues. Germline V gene lookup returns CDR1 SEHNR and CDR2 FQNEAQ (reference sequence). Trimming at V came to 5 bases and at J to 0 bases, leaving 8 bases not matched to a gene. The CDR3 region is CASSLRGSPSTDTQYF. The CDR3 coding sequence is TGTGCCAGCAGCCTACGCGGGAGCCCTAGCACAGATACGCAGTATTTT. The full variable domain, its missing parts supplied by reference TRBV7-9 and TRBJ2-3, is DTGVSQNPRHKITKRGQNVTFRCDPISEHNRLYWYRQTLGQGPEFLTYFQNEAQLEKSRLLSDRFSAERPKGSFSTLEIQRTEQGDSAMYLCASSLRGSPSTDTQYFGPGTRLTVL.

This clonotype was seen a single time. The chain uses TRBV6-1 and TRBJ2-5, with D perhaps given as TRBD1 or TRBD2 (5 bases each). This CDR3 spans 17 amino acids. Deletions cut 6 bases from V and 4 bases from J, with 24 bases between. Germline V gene sequence: CDR1 MNHNS, CDR2 SASEGT. DNA for the CDR3: TGTGCCAGCAGCCGAGGAGACGGGGCCCTATCAGGAGAGACCCAGTACTTC. It codes for CASSRGDGALSGETQYF.

V and J are TRBV5-5 and TRBJ2-4, with D unresolved. The last part of the DNA fits TRBJ2-7 better; the J call may be wrong. In germline, CDR1 is SGHKS, CDR2 YYEKEE (reference sequence). The CDR3 runs to 12 residues. The CDR3 sequence: CASSFQSYEQYF. CDR3 DNA sequence: TGTGCCAGCAGCTTTCAGTCCTACGAGCAGTACTTC.

In its sample, this clonotype was seen a few times. The CDR3, as DNA: TGTGCCAGCAGCCAAGTCGGGGTCACTTACGAGCAGTACTTC. Translation gives CASSQVGVTYEQYF. V is TRBV3-1 and J is TRBJ2-7, with TRBD2 as a possible D gene (5 bases). The CDR3 spans 14 residues. The germline V gene encodes CDR1 LGHDT and CDR2 YNNKEL (reference sequence). With 1 base removed from V and 4 bases from J, the gap between germline ends came to 11 bases.

The chain combines TRBV12-3 or TRBV12-4 with TRBJ2-1; D possibly corresponds to TRBD2 (7 bases). The CDR3 has 16 residues. V lost 7 bases to trimming and J lost 7 bases, with 23 bases between them. CDR3 coding DNA: TGTGCCAGCAATATCCAATTGGGGGGGGGCAAGAATGAGCAGTTCTTC. It is translated as CASNIQLGGGKNEQFF.

This clonotype was seen only a few times. V and J are TRBV6-1 and TRBJ1-2; D remains ambiguous. V lost 2 bases and J 1 base, leaving 11 bases between the germline ends. The CDR3 consists of 15 residues. Germline assignment: CDR1 MNHNS and CDR2 SASEGT. CDR3 region: CASSEWRPRNYGYTF. CDR3 DNA sequence: TGTGCCAGCAGTGAATGGCGGCCCCGTAACTATGGCTACACCTTC.

The genes are TRBV6-4 and TRBJ1-2; maybe TRBD1 (6 bases). Looked up from germline, CDR1 is MRHNA and CDR2 is SNTAGT. V was pared by 3 bases and J by 5 bases, with 13 bases between. This CDR3 has 14 residues. CDR3 amino acids: CASSEGHRGYGYTF. In DNA, the CDR3 is TGTGCCAGCAGTGAGGGACACCGGGGATATGGCTACACCTTC.

In its sample, this clonotype was seen many times. This chain joins TRBV7-2 and TRBJ2-1; D is unclear. This CDR3 region has 15 residues. Germline V gene sequence: CDR1 SGHTA, CDR2 FQGNSA. V was cut by 5 bases and J by 0 bases, with 11 bases left in between. The CDR3: CASSKDASSYNEQFF. In DNA, the CDR3 is TGTGCCAGCAGCAAGGACGCCAGCTCCTACAATGAGCAGTTCTTC. The full variable domain, in which reference TRBV7-2 and TRBJ2-1 provide the parts outside the CDR3, is GAGVSQSPSNKVTEKGKDVELRCDPISGHTALYWYRQSLGQGLEFLIYFQGNSAPDKSGLPSDRFSAERTGGSVSTLTIQRTQQEDSAVYLCASSKDASSYNEQFFGPGTRLTVL.

This clonotype was seen a handful of times. The chain is built from TRBV27 and TRBJ1-2; tentatively, D is TRBD1 (5 bases). The CDR3 contains 15 residues. V was trimmed by 5 bases and J by 3 bases, leaving 16 bases between them. Germline CDR1 is MNHEY and CDR2 is SMNVEV (reference sequence). The CDR3: CASSARSRADYGYTF. The DNA for the CDR3 is TGTGCCAGCAGTGCCCGATCCAGGGCCGACTATGGCTACACCTTC.

A few counts support this clonotype. The chain combines TRBV3-1 with TRBJ1-6; D remains ambiguous. Trimming cost V 1 base and J 8 bases, with 9 bases left between them. The CDR3 covers 14 residues. Germline-derived CDR1 and CDR2 are LGHDT and YNNKEL (reference sequence). CDR3 sequence: CASSQGPSHSPLHF. Here the CDR3 DNA reads TGTGCCAGCAGCCAAGGGCCTTCTCATTCACCCCTCCACTTT.

CDR3 residues: CASSLAQGTLPDTQYF. The CDR3 DNA reads TGTGCCAGCAGCTTAGCCCAGGGAACCCTGCCAGATACGCAGTATTTT. The V call is TRBV11-1, the J call TRBJ2-3, with a weak D call TRBD1 (5 bases). Germline CDR1 reads SGHAT; CDR2 reads FQDESV (reference sequence). The V end lost 0 bases, the J end lost 4 bases, and 14 bases lay between the germline ends. The CDR3 sequence is 16 residues long.

Comments on this clonotype: At one of its ends the junction is not consistent with the germline gene, which may arise from a read error. The chain carries TRBV7-2 and TRBJ2-1; D is uncertain. CDR1 and CDR2 (germline): SGHTA, FQGNSA. The CDR3 is 15 residues long. The CDR3, as DNA: TGTGCCAGCAGCTTAAAAGGCGGAACCGACAATGAGCGGTTCTTC. It yields the protein CASSLKGGTDNERFF.

This sequence joins TRBV6-6 and TRBJ2-7; a weak D match, TRBD1 (6 bases). CDR1 is MNHNY and CDR2 is SVGAGI in the germline V gene (reference sequence). V lost 5 bases, J lost 13 bases, and 15 bases lay in between. The CDR3 contains 11 residues. The chain's CDR3 is CASSAEGHAYF. The CDR3 nucleotides are TGTGCCAGCAGTGCCGAGGGACATGCCTACTTC.

This clonotype was recorded a few times. The chain employs TRBV5-1 and TRBJ2-7, with a tentative D call TRBD1 (7 bases). CDR1 and CDR2 from the germline V gene are SGHRS and YFSETQ. CDR3 length: 15 amino acids. V was cut by 4 bases and J by 3 bases, with 17 bases left in between. CDR3 protein: CASSAQGGVNYEQYF. The CDR3 DNA sequence: TGCGCCAGCAGCGCCCAGGGGGGTGTGAACTACGAGCAGTACTTC.

This chain links TRBV10-3 with TRBJ2-2, with 7 bases identical to TRBD1. J was trimmed by 4 bases and V by 2 bases; bases with no gene match: 10. This CDR3 is 17 amino acids long. CDR1 is ENHRY, CDR2 SYGVKD, per germline. The chain's CDR3 is CAISEALTGISTGELFF. CDR3 nucleotide sequence: TGTGCCATCAGTGAGGCCCTGACAGGGATCAGCACCGGGGAGCTGTTTTTT.

This clonotype was picked up many times. The chain has TRBV4-3 and TRBJ1-2; no reliable D call. Trimming stripped 0 bases from V and 5 bases from J, with 10 bases between. Germline CDR1 is LGHNA and CDR2 is YSLEER. The length of the CDR3 is 14 residues. The CDR3 DNA is TGCGCCAGCAGCCAAGATCGGTCTGGGTATGGCTACACCTTC. It is translated as CASSQDRSGYGYTF.

The V call is TRBV9, the J call TRBJ2-5; no definite D call. The V gene lost 0 bases and the J gene lost 2 bases, with 5 bases spanning the gap. CDR3 length: 13 residues. CDR1 SGDLS and CDR2 YYNGEE come from the germline V gene. The CDR3 bases are TGTGCCAGCAGCGTAGGTTGGCAAGAGACCCAGTACTTC. Residues: CASSVGWQETQYF.